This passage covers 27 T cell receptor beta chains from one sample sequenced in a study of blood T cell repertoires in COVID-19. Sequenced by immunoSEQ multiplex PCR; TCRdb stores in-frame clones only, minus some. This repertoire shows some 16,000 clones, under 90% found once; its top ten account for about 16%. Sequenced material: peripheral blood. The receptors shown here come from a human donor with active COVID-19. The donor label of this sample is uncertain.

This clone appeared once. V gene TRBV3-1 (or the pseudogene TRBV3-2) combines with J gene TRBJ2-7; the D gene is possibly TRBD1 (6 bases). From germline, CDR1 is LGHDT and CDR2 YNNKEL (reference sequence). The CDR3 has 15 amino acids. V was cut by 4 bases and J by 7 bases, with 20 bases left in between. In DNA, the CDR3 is TGTGCCAGCAGCCTACTAAACAGGGTCTGGGTTGAGCAGTACTTC. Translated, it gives CASSLLNRVWVEQYF.

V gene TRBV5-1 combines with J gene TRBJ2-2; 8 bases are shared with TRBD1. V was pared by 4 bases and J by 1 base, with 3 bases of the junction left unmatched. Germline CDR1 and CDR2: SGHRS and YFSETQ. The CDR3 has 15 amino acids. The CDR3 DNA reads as TGCGCCAGCAGCCCCGGACAGGGGAACACCGGGGAGCTGTTTTTT. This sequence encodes CASSPGQGNTGELFF.

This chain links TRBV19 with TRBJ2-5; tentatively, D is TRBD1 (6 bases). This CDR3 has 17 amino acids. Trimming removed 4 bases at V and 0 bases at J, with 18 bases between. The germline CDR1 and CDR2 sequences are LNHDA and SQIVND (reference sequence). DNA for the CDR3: TGTGCCAGTAGTAATGGACAGCCGGCTGTGTACCAAGAGACCCAGTACTTC. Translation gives CASSNGQPAVYQETQYF.

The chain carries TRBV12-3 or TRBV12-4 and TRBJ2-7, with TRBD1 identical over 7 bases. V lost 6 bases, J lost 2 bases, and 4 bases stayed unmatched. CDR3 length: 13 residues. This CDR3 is CASRPGTAYEQYF. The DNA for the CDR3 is TGTGCCAGCAGGCCCGGGACAGCCTACGAGCAGTACTTC.

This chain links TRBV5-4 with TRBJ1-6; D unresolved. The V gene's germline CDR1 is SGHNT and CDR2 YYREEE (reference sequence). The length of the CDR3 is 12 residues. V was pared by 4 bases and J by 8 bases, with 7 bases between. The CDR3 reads CASSEIDSPLHF. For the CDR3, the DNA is TGTGCCAGCAGCGAGATCGATTCACCCCTCCACTTT.

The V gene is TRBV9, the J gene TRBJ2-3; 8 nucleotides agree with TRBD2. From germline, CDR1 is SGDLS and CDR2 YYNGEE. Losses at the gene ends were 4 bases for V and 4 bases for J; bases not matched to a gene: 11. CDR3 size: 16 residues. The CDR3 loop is CASSPRVSGAADTQYF. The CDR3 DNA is TGTGCCAGCAGCCCCCGGGTTAGCGGGGCCGCAGATACGCAGTATTTT.

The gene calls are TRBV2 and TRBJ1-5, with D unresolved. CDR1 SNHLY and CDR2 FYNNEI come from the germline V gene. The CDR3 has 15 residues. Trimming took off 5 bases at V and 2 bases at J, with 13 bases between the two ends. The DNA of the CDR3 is TGTGCCAGCAGTTCAAATCAGGTTGGCAATCAGCCCCAGCATTTT. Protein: CASSSNQVGNQPQHF. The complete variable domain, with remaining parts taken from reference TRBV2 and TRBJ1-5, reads EPEVTQTPSHQVTQMGQEVILRCVPISNHLYFYWYRQILGQKVEFLVSFYNNEISEKSEIFDDQFSVERPDGSNFTLKIRSTKLEDSAMYFCASSSNQVGNQPQHFGDGTRLSIL.

The CDR3 is CASSPRVTDTQYF. As DNA, the CDR3 is TGCGCCAGCAGCCCAAGAGTCACAGATACGCAGTATTTT. V is TRBV4-3 and J is TRBJ2-3; D is uncertain. Germline V gene data show CDR1 as LGHNA and CDR2 as YSLEER. The CDR3 is 13 amino acids. V was cut by 4 bases and J by 2 bases, with 7 bases left in between.

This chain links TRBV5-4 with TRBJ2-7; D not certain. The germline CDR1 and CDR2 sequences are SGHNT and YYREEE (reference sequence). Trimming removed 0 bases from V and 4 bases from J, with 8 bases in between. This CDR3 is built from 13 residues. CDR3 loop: CASSLDRVYEQYF. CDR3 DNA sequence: TGTGCCAGCAGCTTGGACAGAGTTTACGAGCAGTACTTC.

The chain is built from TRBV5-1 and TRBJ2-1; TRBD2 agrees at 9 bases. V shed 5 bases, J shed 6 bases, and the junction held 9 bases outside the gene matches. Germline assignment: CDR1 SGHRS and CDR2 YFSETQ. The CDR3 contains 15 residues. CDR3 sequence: CASRRASGAPNEQFF. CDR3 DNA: TGCGCCAGCAGGCGTGCTAGCGGGGCCCCCAATGAGCAGTTCTTC.

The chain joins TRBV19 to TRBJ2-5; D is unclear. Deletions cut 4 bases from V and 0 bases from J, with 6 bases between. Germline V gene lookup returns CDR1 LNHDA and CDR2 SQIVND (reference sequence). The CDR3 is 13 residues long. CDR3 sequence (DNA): TGTGCCAGTAGTAAGCTGTACCAAGAGACCCAGTACTTC. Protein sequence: CASSKLYQETQYF.

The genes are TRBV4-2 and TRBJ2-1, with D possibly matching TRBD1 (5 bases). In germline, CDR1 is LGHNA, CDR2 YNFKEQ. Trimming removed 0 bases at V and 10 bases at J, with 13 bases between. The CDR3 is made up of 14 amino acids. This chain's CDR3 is CASSQEGAVEEQFF. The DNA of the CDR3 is TGTGCCAGCAGCCAAGAAGGGGCGGTGGAGGAGCAGTTCTTC.

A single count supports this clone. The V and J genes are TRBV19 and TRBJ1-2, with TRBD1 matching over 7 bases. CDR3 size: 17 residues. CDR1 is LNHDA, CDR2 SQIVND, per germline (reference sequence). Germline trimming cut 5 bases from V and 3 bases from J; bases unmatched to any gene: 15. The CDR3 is CASSRSSQTGYYYGYTF. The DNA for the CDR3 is TGTGCCAGTAGTCGATCTTCTCAGACAGGGTATTACTATGGCTACACCTTC. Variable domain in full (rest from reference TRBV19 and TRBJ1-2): DGGITQSPKYLFRKEGQNVTLSCEQNLNHDAMYWYRQDPGQGLRLIYYSQIVNDFQKGDIAEGYSVSREKKESFPLTVTSAQKNPTAFYLCASSRSSQTGYYYGYTFGSGTRLTVV.

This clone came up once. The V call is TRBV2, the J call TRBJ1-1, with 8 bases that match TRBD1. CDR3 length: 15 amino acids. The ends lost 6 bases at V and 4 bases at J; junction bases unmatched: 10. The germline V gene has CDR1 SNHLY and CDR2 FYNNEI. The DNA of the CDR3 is TGTGCCAGCAGAGAAACTGCAACAGGGGGCACTGAAGCTTTCTTT. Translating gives CASRETATGGTEAFF.

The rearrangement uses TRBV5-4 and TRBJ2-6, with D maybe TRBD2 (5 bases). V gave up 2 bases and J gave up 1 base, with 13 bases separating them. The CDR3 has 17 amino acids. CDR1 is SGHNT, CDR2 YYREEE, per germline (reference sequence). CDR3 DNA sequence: TGTGCCAGCAGCTTTAAGGGTGGAGGTTCTGGGGCCAACGTCCTGACTTTC. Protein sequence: CASSFKGGGSGANVLTF.

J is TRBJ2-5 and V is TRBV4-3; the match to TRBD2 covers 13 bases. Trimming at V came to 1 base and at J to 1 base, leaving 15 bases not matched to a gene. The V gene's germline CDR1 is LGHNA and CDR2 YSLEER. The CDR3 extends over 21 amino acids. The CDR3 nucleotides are TGCGCCAGCAGCCAAGGATTGACTAGCGGGGGGTCAGATTGGTTCCAAGAGACCCAGTACTTC. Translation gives CASSQGLTSGGSDWFQETQYF.

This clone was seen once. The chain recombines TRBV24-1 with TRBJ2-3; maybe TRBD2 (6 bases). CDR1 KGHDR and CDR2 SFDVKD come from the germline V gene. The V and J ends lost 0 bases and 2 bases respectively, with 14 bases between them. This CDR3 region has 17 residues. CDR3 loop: CATSDLNAGSFTDTQYF. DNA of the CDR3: TGTGCCACCAGTGATTTGAATGCGGGGTCGTTCACAGATACGCAGTATTTT.

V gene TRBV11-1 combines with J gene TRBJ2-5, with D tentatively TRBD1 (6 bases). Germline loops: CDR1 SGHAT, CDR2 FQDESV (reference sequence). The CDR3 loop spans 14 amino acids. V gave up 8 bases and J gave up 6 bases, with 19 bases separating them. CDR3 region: CASELQGPRKTQYF. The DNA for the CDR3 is TGTGCCAGCGAACTACAGGGCCCCAGGAAGACCCAGTACTTC.

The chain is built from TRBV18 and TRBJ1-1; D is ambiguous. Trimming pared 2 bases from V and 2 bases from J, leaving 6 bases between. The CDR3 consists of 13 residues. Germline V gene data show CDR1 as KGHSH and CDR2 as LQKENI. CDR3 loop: CASSPIPNTEAFF. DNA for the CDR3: TGTGCCAGCTCACCAATCCCTAACACTGAAGCTTTCTTT.

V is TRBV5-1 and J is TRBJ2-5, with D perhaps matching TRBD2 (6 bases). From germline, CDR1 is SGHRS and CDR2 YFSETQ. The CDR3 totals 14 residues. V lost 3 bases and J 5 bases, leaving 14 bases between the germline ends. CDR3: CASSSGEPGETQYF. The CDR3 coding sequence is TGCGCCAGCAGCTCGGGGGAACCAGGGGAGACCCAGTACTTC.

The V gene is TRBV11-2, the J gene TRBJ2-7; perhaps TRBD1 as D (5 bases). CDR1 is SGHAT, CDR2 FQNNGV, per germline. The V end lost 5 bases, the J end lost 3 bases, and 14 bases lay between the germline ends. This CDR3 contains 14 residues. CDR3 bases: TGTGCCAGCAGCCCGCAAGCAGGGTTCTACGAGCAGTACTTC. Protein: CASSPQAGFYEQYF.

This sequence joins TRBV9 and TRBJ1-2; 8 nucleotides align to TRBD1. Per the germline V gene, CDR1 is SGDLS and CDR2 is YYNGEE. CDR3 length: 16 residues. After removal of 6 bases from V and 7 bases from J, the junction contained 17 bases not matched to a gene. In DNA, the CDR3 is TGTGCCAGCAATCGGGATTCAGGACAGGGCTTCGGTGGCTACACCTTC. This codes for CASNRDSGQGFGGYTF.

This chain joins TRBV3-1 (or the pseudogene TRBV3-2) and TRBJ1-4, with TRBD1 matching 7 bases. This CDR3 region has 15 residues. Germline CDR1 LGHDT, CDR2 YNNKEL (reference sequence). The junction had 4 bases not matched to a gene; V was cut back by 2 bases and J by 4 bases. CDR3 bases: TGTGCCAGCAGCCAACCGGGACAGAATAATGAAAAACTGTTTTTT. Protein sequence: CASSQPGQNNEKLFF.

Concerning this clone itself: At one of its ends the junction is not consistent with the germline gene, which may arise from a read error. CDR3 region: CASSRQGNDNEQFF. In nucleotides, the CDR3 is TGTGCTAGCAGCCGACAGGGTAATGACAATGAGCAGTTCTTC. The chain uses TRBV7-7 and TRBJ2-1; 7 nucleotides match TRBD1. Germline V CDR1 and CDR2: SSHAT, FNYEAQ (reference sequence). There are 14 residues in the CDR3.

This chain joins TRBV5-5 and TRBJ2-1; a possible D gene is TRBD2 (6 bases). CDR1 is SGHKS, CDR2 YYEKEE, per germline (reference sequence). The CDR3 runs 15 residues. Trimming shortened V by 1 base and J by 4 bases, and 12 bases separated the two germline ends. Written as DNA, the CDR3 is TGTGCCAGCAGCTTGATGCGGGGTGGATACAATGAGCAGTTCTTC. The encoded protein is CASSLMRGGYNEQFF.

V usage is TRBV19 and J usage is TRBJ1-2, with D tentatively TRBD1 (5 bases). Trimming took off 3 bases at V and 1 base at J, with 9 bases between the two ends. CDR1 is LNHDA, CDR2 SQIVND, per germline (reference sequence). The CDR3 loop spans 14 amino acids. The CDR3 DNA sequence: TGTGCCAGTAGTATGCAGGGTGTTAACTATGGCTACACCTTC. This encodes CASSMQGVNYGYTF.

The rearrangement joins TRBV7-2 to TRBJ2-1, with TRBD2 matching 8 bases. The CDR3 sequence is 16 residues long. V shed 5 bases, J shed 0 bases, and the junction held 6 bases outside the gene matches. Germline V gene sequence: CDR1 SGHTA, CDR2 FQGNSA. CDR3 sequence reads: CASSKERGNSYNEQFF. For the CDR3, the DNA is TGTGCCAGCAGCAAAGAGCGGGGGAACTCCTACAATGAGCAGTTCTTC.